The 25 T cell receptor beta chains presented below share a single source sample, sequenced in a study of cytomegalovirus exposure and HLA in healthy donors. PCR used 60 Vbeta primers and 13 Jbeta primers. Clones were read by immunoSEQ multiplex PCR, and TCRdb kept only the in-frame ones, dropping some. The top ten clones hold roughly a tenth of a sample with approximately 40,000 clones, about 80% of them seen once. What was sequenced was PBMCs. These receptors were obtained from a woman younger than 35 in good health and CMV-seropositive.

V usage is TRBV6-5 and J usage is TRBJ2-1, with D perhaps TRBD2 (5 bases). The CDR3 consists of 13 residues. V lost 2 bases to trimming and J lost 9 bases, with 11 bases between them. Germline V gene lookup returns CDR1 MNHEY and CDR2 SVGAGI. CDR3 region: CASSYPPGFEQFF. CDR3 nucleotide sequence: TGTGCCAGCAGTTACCCCCCGGGGTTTGAGCAGTTCTTC.

V is TRBV28 and J is TRBJ2-7; TRBD2 matches at 11 bases. The CDR3 is 14 residues long. V gave up 7 bases and J gave up 7 bases; unmatched junction bases: 9. Germline lookup yields CDR1 MDHEN and CDR2 SYDVKM. The CDR3 loop reads CASTKLAGVYEQYF. In DNA, the CDR3 is TGTGCCAGCACCAAACTAGCGGGGGTTTATGAGCAGTACTTC.

This clone was detected once. V is TRBV6-5 and J is TRBJ2-3; a weak D match, TRBD1 (5 bases). This CDR3 is 16 amino acids long. Germline V CDR1 and CDR2: MNHEY, SVGAGI. The germline V and J ends were trimmed by 2 bases and 2 bases, with 14 bases remaining between them. The CDR3 region has the DNA TGTGCCAGCAGTTACGCCACCGACAGATCCACAGATACGCAGTATTTT. This codes for CASSYATDRSTDTQYF.

This clone was seen only a few times. This chain connects TRBV4-2 to TRBJ1-3; tentatively, D is TRBD1 (5 bases). The V gene lost 2 bases and the J gene lost 0 bases, with 17 bases spanning the gap. The CDR3 covers 18 residues. Germline lookup yields CDR1 LGHNA and CDR2 YNFKEQ. CDR3 protein: CASSQRVGRGNSGNTIYF. The CDR3 DNA reads as TGTGCCAGCAGCCAAAGGGTTGGGCGGGGGAACTCTGGAAACACCATATATTTT.

The chain joins TRBV27 to TRBJ2-7, with TRBD2 matching over 7 bases. The CDR3 runs to 10 residues. Per germline, CDR1 MNHEY and CDR2 SMNVEV (reference sequence). The CDR3 DNA is TGTTTATCGGGGGGCTACGAGCAGTACTTC. This encodes CLSGGYEQYF.

This clone was counted between two and nine times. The J gene is TRBJ1-1, the V gene TRBV5-1, with TRBD1 identical over 8 bases. This CDR3 is built from 15 residues. V lost 2 bases to trimming and J lost 3 bases; unmatched junction nucleotides: 6. Germline loops: CDR1 SGHRS, CDR2 YFSETQ. Here the CDR3 DNA reads TGCGCCAGCAGCTTAGGACAGGGCGGGCACACTGAAGCTTTCTTT. It is translated as CASSLGQGGHTEAFF.

V gene TRBV7-2 combines with J gene TRBJ2-5, with D unresolved. Trimming removed 1 base from V and 11 bases from J, with 11 bases in between. The CDR3 extends over 12 amino acids. CDR1 is SGHTA and CDR2 is FQGNSA in the germline V gene. The DNA for the CDR3 is TGTGCCAGCAGCTTAGGAGCGAAAGAGCAGTACTTC. Its protein product is CASSLGAKEQYF. The full variable domain, completed using reference TRBV7-2 and TRBJ2-5, is GAGVSQSPSNKVTEKGKDVELRCDPISGHTALYWYRQSLGQGLEFLIYFQGNSAPDKSGLPSDRFSAERTGGSVSTLTIQRTQQEDSAVYLCASSLGAKEQYFGPGTRLLVL.

The gene calls are TRBV2 and TRBJ2-3, with 10 bases matching TRBD2. Germline V gene sequence: CDR1 SNHLY, CDR2 FYNNEI. CDR3 length equals 16 residues. Trimming cost V 7 bases and J 3 bases; bases outside gene matches: 10. The CDR3 sequence is CASIERGGSTTDTQYF. The CDR3 DNA is TGTGCCAGCATTGAGCGGGGGGGCTCTACTACAGATACGCAGTATTTT. The full variable domain, completed using reference TRBV2 and TRBJ2-3, is EPEVTQTPSHQVTQMGQEVILRCVPISNHLYFYWYRQILGQKVEFLVSFYNNEISEKSEIFDDQFSVERPDGSNFTLKIRSTKLEDSAMYFCASIERGGSTTDTQYFGPGTRLTVL.

This rearrangement joins TRBV5-1 to TRBJ2-5; D is perhaps TRBD1 (5 bases). The germline gives CDR1 SGHRS, CDR2 YFSETQ. There are 17 residues in the CDR3. V was clipped by 0 bases and J by 0 bases, with 15 bases between them. CDR3 in amino acids: CASSLVGSKQDQETQYF. In DNA, the CDR3 is TGCGCCAGCAGCTTGGTTGGAAGTAAACAGGACCAAGAGACCCAGTACTTC.

The chain recombines TRBV19 with TRBJ1-6; TRBD1 agrees at 8 bases. CDR1 is LNHDA and CDR2 is SQIVND in the germline V gene (reference sequence). After removal of 9 bases from V and 6 bases from J, the junction contained 7 bases not matched to a gene. This CDR3 has 14 amino acids. The CDR3 bases are TGTGCCAGCGGGGACAGGAGCTTTAATTCACCCCTCCACTTT. Translation gives CASGDRSFNSPLHF.

V and J are TRBV14 and TRBJ2-3, with 7 bases aligning to TRBD2. V dropped 2 bases and J dropped 7; count of bases not matched to a gene: 9. CDR3 length: 15 amino acids. Germline CDR1 and CDR2: SGHDN and FVKESK. Here the CDR3 DNA reads TGTGCCAGCAGCCAAAGAGGCGGGGGAGCCTATACGCAGTATTTT. Amino acid sequence: CASSQRGGGAYTQYF.

The V gene is TRBV2, the J gene TRBJ2-7, with 9 nucleotides matching TRBD1. The germline V gene encodes CDR1 SNHLY and CDR2 FYNNEI. With 6 bases clipped from V and 0 bases from J, the junction kept 9 bases outside the gene matches. There are 16 residues in the CDR3. CDR3 in amino acids: CASRKQGASSSYEQYF. CDR3 sequence (DNA): TGTGCCAGCAGAAAACAGGGGGCCTCGAGCTCCTACGAGCAGTACTTC.

The CDR3 sequence is CASSSEGRDTEAFF. The CDR3 nucleotides read TGTGCCAGTAGTAGCGAGGGGAGGGACACTGAAGCTTTCTTT. This chain links TRBV19 with TRBJ1-1; possibly TRBD1 for D (5 bases). This CDR3 spans 14 amino acids. V lost 4 bases to trimming and J lost 3 bases, with 12 bases between them. Germline lookup yields CDR1 LNHDA and CDR2 SQIVND (reference sequence).

The gene calls are TRBV2 and TRBJ1-4, with 9 bases aligning to TRBD1. This CDR3 is built from 15 residues. Germline values: CDR1 SNHLY, CDR2 FYNNEI. The V and J ends lost 5 bases and 5 bases, in that order; junction bases with no gene match: 6. In DNA form, the CDR3 reads TGTGCCAGCAGTAGAGAAGGGACAGGGAATGAAAAACTGTTTTTT. It specifies CASSREGTGNEKLFF.

The chain employs TRBV28 and TRBJ2-4; 7 positions match TRBD2. This CDR3 is 15 amino acids long. Trimming cost V 5 bases and J 0 bases; bases outside gene matches: 4. CDR1 is MDHEN and CDR2 is SYDVKM in the germline V gene. The CDR3 DNA is TGTGCCAGCAGTATGGGGGGGGTAGCCAAAAACATTCAGTACTTC. It specifies CASSMGGVAKNIQYF.

This clone was counted only a few times. J is TRBJ2-7 and V is TRBV18, with 11 bases matching TRBD2. Germline loops: CDR1 KGHSH, CDR2 LQKENI. V was pared by 5 bases and J by 5 bases, with 5 bases of the junction left unmatched. The CDR3 extends over 14 amino acids. CDR3 loop: CASSISGRVHEQYF. CDR3 nucleotides: TGTGCCAGCTCAATTAGCGGGAGGGTCCACGAGCAGTACTTC.

V and J are TRBV4-2 and TRBJ2-2, with TRBD1 matching 10 bases. The CDR3 covers 18 residues. The germline V gene encodes CDR1 LGHNA and CDR2 YNFKEQ. Germline trimming cut 0 bases from V and 5 bases from J; bases unmatched to any gene: 9. The CDR3, as DNA: TGTGCCAGCAGCCAAGATCTAACGGGACAGGGGAGGACCGGGGAGCTGTTTTTT. Its protein is CASSQDLTGQGRTGELFF.

V gene TRBV6-6 combines with J gene TRBJ2-7, with 9 bases matching TRBD1. Unmatched junction bases numbered 4, after V lost 7 bases and J lost 3 bases. There are 13 residues in the CDR3. Germline values: CDR1 MNHNY, CDR2 SVGAGI (reference sequence). The CDR3 nucleotides are TGTGCCAGCAAACCGGGACAGGGCTACGAGCAGTACTTC. Its protein is CASKPGQGYEQYF.

The DNA for the CDR3 is TGTGCCACCGGCCGGGGGGGCAACACAGATACGCAGTATTTT. This sequence encodes CATGRGGNTDTQYF. J is TRBJ2-3 and V is TRBV15, with 8 bases fitting TRBD2. The ends lost 8 bases at V and 2 bases at J; junction bases unmatched: 6. The CDR3 extends over 14 amino acids. Looked up from germline, CDR1 is LNHNV and CDR2 is YYDKDF (reference sequence).

This chain links TRBV4-3 with TRBJ2-7; 7 bases align to TRBD2. This CDR3 is built from 15 residues. CDR1 LGHNA and CDR2 YSLEER come from the germline V gene. V shed 5 bases, J shed 7 bases, and the junction held 14 bases outside the gene matches. For the CDR3, the DNA is TGCGCCAGCAGCTTCCCCCGGAGGGGACTACCAGAGCAGTACTTC. It specifies CASSFPRRGLPEQYF.

V and J are TRBV30 and TRBJ2-1; 7 positions agree with TRBD1. The CDR3 loop spans 16 amino acids. V was pared by 3 bases and J by 5 bases, with 13 bases of the junction left unmatched. Looked up from germline, CDR1 is GTSNPN and CDR2 is SVGIG (reference sequence). CDR3 DNA sequence: TGTGCCTGGAGCACTGTACAGGGGCGGGTGGACAATGAGCAGTTCTTC. This codes for CAWSTVQGRVDNEQFF.

The V call is TRBV7-8, the J call TRBJ1-1; D is perhaps TRBD1 (5 bases). The V gene lost 3 bases and the J gene lost 1 base, with 12 bases spanning the gap. The CDR3 extends over 15 amino acids. Germline V gene lookup returns CDR1 SGHVS and CDR2 FQNEAQ. CDR3: CASSFNSQGNTEAFF. The CDR3 DNA reads as TGTGCCAGCAGCTTCAACAGTCAGGGGAACACTGAAGCTTTCTTT.

The chain links TRBV28 to TRBJ2-5; possible D gene TRBD1, 5 bases. The germline V and J ends were trimmed by 8 bases and 5 bases, with 12 bases remaining between them. Germline V gives CDR1 MDHEN, CDR2 SYDVKM. This CDR3 is 12 amino acids long. The CDR3 is CASSTPGETQYF. Written as DNA, the CDR3 is TGTGCCAGCTCTACCCCAGGGGAGACCCAGTACTTC.

This chain joins TRBV28 and TRBJ2-7; TRBD2 matches at 9 bases. CDR3 length: 15 amino acids. V was pared by 3 bases and J by 4 bases, with 7 bases of the junction left unmatched. CDR1 is MDHEN and CDR2 is SYDVKM in the germline V gene. The CDR3 DNA reads TGTGCCAGCAGTTTTGGGCGGGGGGGTACATACGAGCAGTACTTC. Its protein product is CASSFGRGGTYEQYF.

This rearrangement joins TRBV19 to TRBJ2-1, with 9 bases aligning to TRBD2. This CDR3 is built from 16 residues. Germline CDR1 is LNHDA and CDR2 is SQIVND (reference sequence). With V trimmed by 6 bases and J by 8 bases, 14 bases remained unmatched. CDR3 sequence reads: CASRASGTTGGDEQFF. In DNA, the CDR3 is TGTGCCAGTAGGGCTAGCGGGACTACGGGAGGGGATGAGCAGTTCTTC.